The rows below give T cell receptor beta chains drawn from one sample of a study of T-cell reconstitution after alpha-beta-depleted transplantation in children. A single record per CDR3 protein comes from TCRdb applying MiXCR to the PCR reads. This repertoire shows 70,000 or so distinct CDR3 sequences, 11% found once; its top ten account for around 13%. The material was PBMCs, obtained before TCRalphabeta/CD19-depleted stem cell transplant. These receptors all stem from a boy between 10 and 17 years old with acute myeloid leukemia, due to receive a stem cell transplant. CDR3s include the opening cysteine and the closing phenylalanine or tryptophan. D genes are given only for firm matches. Clone size, where shown, is once, few, many, or a class for clones that have expanded.

NA,TRBJ1-2,TRBV10-3,NA,CAISESRERGLYGYTF,TGTGCCATCAGTGAGTCTCGGGAGAGAGGCCTCTATGGCTACACCTTC
NA,TRBJ2-1,TRBV29-1,NA,CSVEITGGEQFF,TGCAGCGTTGAAATTACGGGTGGTGAGCAGTTCTTC
many,TRBJ1-2,TRBV20-1,NA,CSARGNSYGYTF,TGCAGTGCTAGAGGCAACAGCTATGGCTACACCTTC
many,TRBJ1-4,TRBV27,NA,CASSSLGPANEKLFF,TGTGCCAGCAGTTCCCTAGGGCCGGCTAATGAAAAACTGTTTTTT
many,TRBJ2-1,TRBV5-1,TRBD2,CASSSGRPGLALKALDNEQFF,TGCGCCAGCAGCTCGGGTCGGCCGGGACTAGCGCTCAAGGCCCTAGACAATGAGCAGTTCTTC
NA,TRBJ2-7,TRBV27,TRBD2,CASSFDRGGLAEGLGYEQYF,TGTGCCAGCAGTTTCGATCGGGGGGGACTAGCGGAGGGGTTAGGATACGAGCAGTACTTC
many,TRBJ2-3,TRBV20-1,TRBD2,CSALTSGRAPDTQYF,TGCAGTGCTTTAACTAGCGGGAGGGCACCAGATACGCAGTATTTT
many,TRBJ1-1,TRBV7-3,NA,CASSLGRDSEAFF,TGTGCCAGCAGCTTGGGGAGGGATTCTGAAGCTTTCTTT
many,TRBJ2-5,TRBV19,TRBD2,CASSTAASGDLETQYF,TGTGCCAGTAGTACAGCGGCTAGCGGGGACCTGGAGACCCAGTACTTC
many,TRBJ1-2,TRBV27,NA,CASSLAYTSSGYTF,TGTGCCAGCAGTTTAGCCTATACCAGCAGTGGCTACACCTTC
many,TRBJ1-1,TRBV20-1,NA,CSASWGGRLRGTEAFF,TGCAGTGCTAGTTGGGGTGGAAGGTTGAGGGGCACTGAAGCTTTCTTT
NA,TRBJ2-7,TRBV18,NA,CASSSNEQYF,TGTGCCAGCTCCTCTAACGAGCAGTACTTC
NA,TRBJ2-1,TRBV30,TRBD2,CAWSSGNGNEQFF,TGTGCCTGGAGTAGCGGGAACGGGAATGAGCAGTTCTTC
many,TRBJ1-4,TRBV25-1,NA,CASSEYGTKNEKLFF,TGTGCCAGCAGTGAATACGGGACGAAAAATGAAAAACTGTTTTTT
many,TRBJ2-3,TRBV5-1,TRBD1,CASSFRDRETDTQYF,TGCGCCAGCAGCTTCCGGGACAGGGAAACAGATACGCAGTATTTT
many,TRBJ1-2,TRBV7-2,NA,CASSLSRERGYTF,TGTGCCAGCAGCTTATCCAGGGAAAGAGGCTACACCTTC
many,TRBJ2-5,TRBV5-6,NA,CASSPDRDIETQYF,TGTGCCAGCAGTCCTGACCGGGACATAGAGACCCAGTACTTC
many,TRBJ2-1,TRBV7-3,TRBD2,CASSSALGLVNEQFF,TGTGCCAGCAGCTCAGCCCTGGGACTAGTGAATGAGCAGTTCTTC
NA,TRBJ2-1,TRBV7-8,NA,CASSLRPGPYNEQFF,TGTGCCAGCAGCTTAAGGCCGGGTCCTTACAATGAGCAGTTCTTC
many,TRBJ1-2,TRBV7-9,NA,CASSRISVQGGYTF,TGTGCCAGCAGCCGGATTTCTGTCCAAGGGGGCTACACCTTC
large,TRBJ1-2,TRBV12-3/TRBV12-4,TRBD1,CASSLRGGVGYTF,TGTGCCAGCAGTTTAAGAGGGGGCGTCGGCTACACCTTC
NA,TRBJ1-3,TRBV18,TRBD1,CASSPRGQTSSGNTIYF,TGTGCCAGCTCACCGAGGGGACAGACCAGCTCTGGAAACACCATATATTTT
many,TRBJ2-2,TRBV24-1,NA,CATKGANTGELFF,TGTGCCACCAAAGGAGCGAACACCGGGGAGCTGTTTTTT
few,TRBJ2-3,TRBV11-2,NA,CASSLSMETDTQYF,TGTGCCAGCAGCTTATCGATGGAGACAGATACGCAGTATTTT
many,TRBJ2-2,TRBV7-9,NA,CASSSPGPGFPGELFF,TGTGCCAGCAGCTCACCGGGACCCGGATTCCCCGGGGAGCTGTTTTTT
NA,TRBJ2-1,TRBV4-3,TRBD2,CASSQVREGRNEQFF,TGCGCCAGCAGCCAAGTGCGGGAGGGCCGGAATGAGCAGTTCTTC
many,TRBJ2-2,TRBV6-2/TRBV6-3,TRBD2,CASSEGLAGGRTTGELFF,TGTGCCAGCAGCGAAGGACTAGCGGGGGGCAGAACAACCGGGGAGCTGTTTTTT
medium-sized,TRBJ1-2,TRBV12-3/TRBV12-4,TRBD1,CASSESDRNYGYTF,TGTGCCAGCAGCGAATCGGACAGGAACTATGGCTACACCTTC
many,TRBJ2-3,TRBV27,TRBD2,CASSLLAGRVDDTQYF,TGTGCCAGCAGTTTACTAGCGGGGAGGGTGGATGATACGCAGTATTTT
once,TRBJ2-5,TRBV7-6,TRBD1,CASSLVTGGRETQYF,TGTGCCAGCAGCTTAGTGACAGGGGGAAGAGAGACCCAGTACTTC
many,TRBJ2-7,TRBV20-1,TRBD2,CSAGLAPLDEQYF,TGCAGTGCGGGACTAGCGCCCCTGGACGAGCAGTACTTC
many,TRBJ1-2,TRBV29-1,TRBD1,CSVGDRDYGYTF,TGCAGCGTTGGGGACAGGGACTATGGCTACACCTTC
NA,TRBJ1-5,TRBV6-1,TRBD1,CASKPGQGKYSNQPQHF,TGTGCCAGCAAACCGGGACAGGGAAAATATAGCAATCAGCCCCAGCATTTT
many,TRBJ2-7,TRBV24-1,TRBD2,CATSDPRTSGPYEQYF,TGTGCCACCAGTGATCCGAGGACTAGCGGGCCCTACGAGCAGTACTTC
many,TRBJ2-2,TRBV6-5,NA,CASSYLAASRGELFF,TGTGCCAGCAGTTACCTTGCGGCTAGCCGCGGGGAGCTGTTTTTT
few,TRBJ1-1,TRBV12-3/TRBV12-4,TRBD1,CASRVTGGSTEAFF,TGTGCCAGCAGAGTTACAGGGGGAAGCACTGAAGCTTTCTTT